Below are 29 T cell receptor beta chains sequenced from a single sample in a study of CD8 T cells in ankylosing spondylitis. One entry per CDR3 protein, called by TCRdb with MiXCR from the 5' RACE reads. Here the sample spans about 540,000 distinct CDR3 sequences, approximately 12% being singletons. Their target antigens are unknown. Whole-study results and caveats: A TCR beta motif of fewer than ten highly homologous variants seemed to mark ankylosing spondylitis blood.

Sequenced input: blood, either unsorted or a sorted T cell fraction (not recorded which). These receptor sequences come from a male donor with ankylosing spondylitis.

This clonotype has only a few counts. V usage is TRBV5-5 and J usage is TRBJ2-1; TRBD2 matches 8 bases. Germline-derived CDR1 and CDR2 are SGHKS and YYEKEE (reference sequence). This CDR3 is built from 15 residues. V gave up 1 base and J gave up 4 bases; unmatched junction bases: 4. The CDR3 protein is CASSLFSSGYNEQFF. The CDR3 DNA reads TGTGCCAGCAGCTTGTTCTCTAGCGGGTACAATGAGCAGTTCTTC.

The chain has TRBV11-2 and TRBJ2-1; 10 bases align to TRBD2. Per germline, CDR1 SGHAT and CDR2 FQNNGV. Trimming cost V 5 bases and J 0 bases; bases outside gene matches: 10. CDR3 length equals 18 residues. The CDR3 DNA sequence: TGTGCCAGCAGCACGAAACTAGCGGGGCTTAGCTCCTACAATGAGCAGTTCTTC. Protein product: CASSTKLAGLSSYNEQFF.

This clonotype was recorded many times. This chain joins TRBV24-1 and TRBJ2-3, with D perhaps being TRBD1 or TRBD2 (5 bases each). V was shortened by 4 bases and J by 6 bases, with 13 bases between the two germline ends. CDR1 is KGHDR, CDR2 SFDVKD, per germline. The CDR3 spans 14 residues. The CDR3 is CATSDTDTRDTQYF. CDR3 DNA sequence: TGTGCCACCAGTGACACGGACACTAGGGATACGCAGTATTTT.

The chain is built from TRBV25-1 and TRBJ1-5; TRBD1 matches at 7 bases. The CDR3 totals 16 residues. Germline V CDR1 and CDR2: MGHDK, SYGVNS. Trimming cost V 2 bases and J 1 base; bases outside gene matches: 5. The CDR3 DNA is TGTGCCAGCAGTGAAGCAGGGGGGAGAAGCAATCAGCCCCAGCATTTT. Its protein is CASSEAGGRSNQPQHF.

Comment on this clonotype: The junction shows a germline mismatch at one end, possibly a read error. This CDR3 reads CASSLGDGENTEAFF. The CDR3 coding sequence is TGCGCCAGCAGTTTGGGGGACGGAGAGAACACTGAAGCTTTCTTT. The chain carries TRBV5-1 and TRBJ1-1; perhaps TRBD1 as D (5 bases). The CDR3 sequence is 15 residues long. Germline V lookup: CDR1 SGHRS, CDR2 YFSETQ.

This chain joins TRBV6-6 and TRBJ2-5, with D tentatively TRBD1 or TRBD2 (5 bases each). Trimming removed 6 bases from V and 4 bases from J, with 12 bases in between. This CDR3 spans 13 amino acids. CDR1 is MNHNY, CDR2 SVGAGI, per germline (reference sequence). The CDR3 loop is CASRRGVGETQYF. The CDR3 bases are TGTGCCAGCAGAAGAGGGGTAGGAGAGACCCAGTACTTC.

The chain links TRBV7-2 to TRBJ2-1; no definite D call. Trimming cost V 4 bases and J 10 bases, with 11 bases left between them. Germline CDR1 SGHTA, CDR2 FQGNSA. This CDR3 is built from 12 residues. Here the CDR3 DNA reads TGTGCCAGCAGCTCCGTAGCTTACGAGCAGTTCTTC. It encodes CASSSVAYEQFF.

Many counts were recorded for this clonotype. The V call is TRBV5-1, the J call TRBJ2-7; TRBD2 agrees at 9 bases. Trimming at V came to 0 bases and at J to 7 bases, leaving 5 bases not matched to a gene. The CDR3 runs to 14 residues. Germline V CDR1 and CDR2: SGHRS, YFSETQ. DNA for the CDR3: TGCGCCAGCAGCTTGGCAGGACTAGCGTCTGAGCAGTACGTC. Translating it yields CASSLAGLASEQYV.

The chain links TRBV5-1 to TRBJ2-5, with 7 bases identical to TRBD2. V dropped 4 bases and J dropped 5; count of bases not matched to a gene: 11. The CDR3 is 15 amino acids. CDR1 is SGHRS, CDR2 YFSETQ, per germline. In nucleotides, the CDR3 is TGCGCCAGCAGCCCCCCTGGCGGGAGCTATGAGACCCAGTACTTC. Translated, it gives CASSPPGGSYETQYF.

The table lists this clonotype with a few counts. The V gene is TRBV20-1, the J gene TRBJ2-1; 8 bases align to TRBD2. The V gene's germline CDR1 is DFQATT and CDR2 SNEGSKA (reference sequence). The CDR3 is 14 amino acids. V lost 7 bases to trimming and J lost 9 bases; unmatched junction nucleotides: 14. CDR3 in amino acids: CSDHSGTRGGEQFF. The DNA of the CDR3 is TGCAGTGACCACTCCGGGACACGGGGGGGTGAGCAGTTCTTC.

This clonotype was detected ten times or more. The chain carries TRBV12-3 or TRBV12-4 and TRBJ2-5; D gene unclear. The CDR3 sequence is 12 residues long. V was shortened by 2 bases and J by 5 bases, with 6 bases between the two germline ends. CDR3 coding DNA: TGTGCCAGCAGTTTATCGGTCGAGACCCAGTACTTC. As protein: CASSLSVETQYF.

CDR3 nucleotide sequence: TGCGCCAGCAGCTCCTCACTAGCGGGGGGGAATGAGCAGTTCTTC. This codes for CASSSSLAGGNEQFF. The V gene is TRBV5-1, the J gene TRBJ2-1; 13 bases fit TRBD2. The CDR3 has 15 residues. The V gene end was trimmed by 3 bases and the J gene end by 7 bases; junction bases not matched to a gene: 4. CDR1 is SGHRS and CDR2 is YFSETQ in the germline V gene. The variable domain in full, with the rest retrieved from reference TRBV5-1 and TRBJ2-1, is KAGVTQTPRYLIKTRGQQVTLSCSPISGHRSVSWYQQTPGQGLQFLFEYFSETQRNKGNFPGRFSGRQFSNSRSEMNVSTLELGDSALYLCASSSSLAGGNEQFFGPGTRLTVL.

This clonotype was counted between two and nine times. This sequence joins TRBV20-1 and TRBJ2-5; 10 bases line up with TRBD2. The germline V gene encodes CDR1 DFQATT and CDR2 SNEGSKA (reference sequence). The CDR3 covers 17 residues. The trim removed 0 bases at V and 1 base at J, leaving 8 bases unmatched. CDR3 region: CSARDFKASGSQETQYF. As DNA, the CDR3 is TGCAGTGCTAGAGATTTTAAGGCTAGCGGGAGCCAAGAGACCCAGTACTTC.

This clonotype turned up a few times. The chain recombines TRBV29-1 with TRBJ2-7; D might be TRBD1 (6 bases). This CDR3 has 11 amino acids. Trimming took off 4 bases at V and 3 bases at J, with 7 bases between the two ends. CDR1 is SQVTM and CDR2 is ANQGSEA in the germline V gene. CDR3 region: CSVGQDYEQYF. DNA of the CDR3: TGCAGCGTTGGACAGGACTACGAGCAGTACTTC.

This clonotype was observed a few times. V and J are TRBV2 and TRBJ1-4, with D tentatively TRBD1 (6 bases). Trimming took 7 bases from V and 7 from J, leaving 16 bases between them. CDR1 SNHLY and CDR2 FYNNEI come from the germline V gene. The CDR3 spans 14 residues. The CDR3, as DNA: TGTGCCAGCATCAAGACAGGAACCTTTGAAAAACTGTTTTTT. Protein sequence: CASIKTGTFEKLFF.

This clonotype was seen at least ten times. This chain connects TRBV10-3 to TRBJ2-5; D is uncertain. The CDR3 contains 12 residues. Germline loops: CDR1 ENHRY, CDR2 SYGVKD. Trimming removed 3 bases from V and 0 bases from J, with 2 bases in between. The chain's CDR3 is CAISDHQETQYF. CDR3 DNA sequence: TGTGCCATCAGTGACCACCAAGAGACCCAGTACTTC.

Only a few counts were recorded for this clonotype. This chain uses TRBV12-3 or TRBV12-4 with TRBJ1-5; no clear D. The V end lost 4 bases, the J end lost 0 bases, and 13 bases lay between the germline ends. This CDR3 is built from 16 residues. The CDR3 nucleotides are TGTGCCAGCAGTTCGGGAGCAGATAGTAGCAATCAGCCCCAGCATTTT. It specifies CASSSGADSSNQPQHF.

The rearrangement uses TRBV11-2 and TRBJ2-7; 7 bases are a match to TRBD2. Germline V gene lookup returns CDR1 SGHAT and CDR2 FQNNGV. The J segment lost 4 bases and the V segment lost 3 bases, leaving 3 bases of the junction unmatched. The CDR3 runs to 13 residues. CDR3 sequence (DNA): TGTGCCAGCAGCTTGGCGGGAGTGTACGAGCAGTACTTC. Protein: CASSLAGVYEQYF.

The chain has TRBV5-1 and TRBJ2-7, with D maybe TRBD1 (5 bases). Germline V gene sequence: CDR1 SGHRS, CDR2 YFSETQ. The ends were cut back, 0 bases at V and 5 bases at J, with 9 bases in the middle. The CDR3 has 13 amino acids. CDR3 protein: CASSLDRKDEQYV. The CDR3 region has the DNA TGCGCCAGCAGCTTGGACAGGAAGGACGAGCAGTACGTC.

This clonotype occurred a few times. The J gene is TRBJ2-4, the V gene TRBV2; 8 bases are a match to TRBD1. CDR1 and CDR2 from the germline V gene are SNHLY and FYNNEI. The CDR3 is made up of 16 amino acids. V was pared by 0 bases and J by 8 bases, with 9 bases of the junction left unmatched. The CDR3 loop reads CASSEAFRQGIDIQYF. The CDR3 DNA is TGTGCCAGCAGTGAAGCATTCAGACAGGGGATTGACATTCAGTACTTC.

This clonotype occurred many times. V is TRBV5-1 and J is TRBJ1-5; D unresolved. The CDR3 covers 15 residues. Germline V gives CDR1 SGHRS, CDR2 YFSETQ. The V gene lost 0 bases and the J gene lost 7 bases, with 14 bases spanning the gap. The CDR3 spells CASSLASGFEQPQHF. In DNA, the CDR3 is TGCGCCAGCAGCTTGGCTTCGGGGTTCGAGCAGCCCCAGCATTTT.

The CDR3 here is CASSRGTGGTDTQYF. CDR3 in DNA: TGTGCCAGCTCACGGGGGACAGGGGGCACAGATACGCAGTATTTT. This chain joins TRBV18 and TRBJ2-3; 10 nucleotides line up with TRBD1. Trimming took 4 bases from V and 1 from J; bases not matched to a gene: 2. The CDR3 spans 15 residues. Germline CDR1 is KGHSH and CDR2 is LQKENI.

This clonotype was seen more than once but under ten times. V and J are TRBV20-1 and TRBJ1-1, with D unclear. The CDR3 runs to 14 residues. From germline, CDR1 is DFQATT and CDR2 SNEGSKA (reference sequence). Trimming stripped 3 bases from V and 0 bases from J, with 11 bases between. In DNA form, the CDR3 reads TGCAGTGCTAGTGTTGGACCGATGAACACTGAAGCTTTCTTT. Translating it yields CSASVGPMNTEAFF.

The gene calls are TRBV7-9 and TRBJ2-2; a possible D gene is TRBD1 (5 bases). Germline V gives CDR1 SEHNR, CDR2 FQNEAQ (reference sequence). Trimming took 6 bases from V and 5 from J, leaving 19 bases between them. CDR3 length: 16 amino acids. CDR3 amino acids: CASSSLSGHLTGELFF. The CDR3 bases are TGTGCCAGCAGTTCACTTTCTGGACACCTGACCGGGGAGCTGTTTTTT. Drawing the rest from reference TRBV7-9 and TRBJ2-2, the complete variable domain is DTGVSQNPRHKITKRGQNVTFRCDPISEHNRLYWYRQTLGQGPEFLTYFQNEAQLEKSRLLSDRFSAERPKGSFSTLEIQRTEQGDSAMYLCASSSLSGHLTGELFFGEGSRLTVL.

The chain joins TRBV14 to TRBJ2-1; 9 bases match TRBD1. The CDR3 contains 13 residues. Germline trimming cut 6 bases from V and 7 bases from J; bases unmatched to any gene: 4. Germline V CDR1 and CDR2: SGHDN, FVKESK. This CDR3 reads CASSLQGANEQFF. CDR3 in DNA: TGTGCCAGCAGTCTACAGGGGGCGAATGAGCAGTTCTTC.

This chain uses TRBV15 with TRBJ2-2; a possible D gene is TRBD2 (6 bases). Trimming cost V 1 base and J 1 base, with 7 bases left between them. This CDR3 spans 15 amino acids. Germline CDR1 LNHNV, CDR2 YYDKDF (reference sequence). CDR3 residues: CATSRAGENTGELFF. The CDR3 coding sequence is TGTGCCACCAGCAGAGCGGGAGAGAACACCGGGGAGCTGTTTTTT.

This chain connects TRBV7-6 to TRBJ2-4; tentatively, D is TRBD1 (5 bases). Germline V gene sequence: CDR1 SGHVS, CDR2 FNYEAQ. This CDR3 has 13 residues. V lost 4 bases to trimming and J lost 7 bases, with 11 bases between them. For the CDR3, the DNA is TGTGCCAGCAGCTCGAGTCCAGGGAACATTCAGTACTTC. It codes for CASSSSPGNIQYF.

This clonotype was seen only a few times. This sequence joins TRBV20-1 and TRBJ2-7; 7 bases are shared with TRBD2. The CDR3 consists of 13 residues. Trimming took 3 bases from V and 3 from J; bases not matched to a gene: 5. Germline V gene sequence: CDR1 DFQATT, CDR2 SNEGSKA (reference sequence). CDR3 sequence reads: CSASGRPFYEQYF. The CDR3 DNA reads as TGCAGTGCTAGCGGGAGGCCCTTCTACGAGCAGTACTTC.

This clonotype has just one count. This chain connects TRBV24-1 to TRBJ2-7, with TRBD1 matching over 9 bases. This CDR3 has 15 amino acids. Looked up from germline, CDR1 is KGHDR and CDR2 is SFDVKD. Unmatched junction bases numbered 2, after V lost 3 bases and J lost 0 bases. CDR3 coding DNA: TGTGCCACCAGTGATGGACAGGGGCTCTCCTACGAGCAGTACTTC. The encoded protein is CATSDGQGLSYEQYF.